Listed here are 2 T cell receptor beta chains from one sample, sequenced in a study of shared clonotypes between healthy human individuals. Terminally differentiated effector memory CD45RA+ cells were left out of the naive CD8 fraction, which was CD45RO-negative and positively selected for CCR7. Here immunoSEQ multiplex PCR was the method, and the copy in TCRdb shows in-frame clones only, minus some. In the table there are around 580,000 clones, 98% of which are singletons. Sequenced sample: naive CD8+ T cells sorted from blood. The receptors shown here come from a man between 25 and 39 years old in good health.

This chain links TRBV19 with TRBJ1-5; D is perhaps TRBD1 (5 bases). V lost 2 bases and J lost 7, with 15 bases in between. Germline V CDR1 and CDR2: LNHDA, SQIVND (reference sequence). The CDR3 contains 15 residues. CDR3 region: CASSIRSAGNQPQHF. The CDR3 DNA follows: TGTGCCAGTAGTATAAGGAGCGCAGGGAACCAGCCCCAGCATTTT.

The gene calls are TRBV5-4 and TRBJ2-2, with 8 positions matching TRBD1. The CDR3 runs to 16 residues. The V segment lost 0 bases and the J segment 1 base; nucleotides outside the gene matches: 2. Per germline, CDR1 SGHNT and CDR2 YYREEE (reference sequence). The CDR3: CASSLGTGRNTGELFF. The CDR3, as DNA: TGTGCCAGCAGCTTGGGGACAGGGAGGAACACCGGGGAGCTGTTTTTT.